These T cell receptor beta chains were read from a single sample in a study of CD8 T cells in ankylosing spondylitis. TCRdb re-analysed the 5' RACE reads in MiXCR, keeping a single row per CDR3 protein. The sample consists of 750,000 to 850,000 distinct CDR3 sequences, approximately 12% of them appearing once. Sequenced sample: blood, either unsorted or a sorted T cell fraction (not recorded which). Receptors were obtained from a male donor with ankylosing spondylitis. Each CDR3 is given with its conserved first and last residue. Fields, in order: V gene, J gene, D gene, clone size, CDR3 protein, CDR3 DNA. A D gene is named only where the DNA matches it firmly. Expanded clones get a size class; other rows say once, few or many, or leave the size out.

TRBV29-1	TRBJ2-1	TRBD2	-	CSVGGTSGGYEQFF	TGCAGCGTAGGGGGGACTAGCGGGGGGTATGAGCAGTTCTTC
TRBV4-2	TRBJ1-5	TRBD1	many	CASSQSPGTEYSNQPQHF	TGTGCCAGCAGCCAATCGCCAGGGACAGAATATAGCAATCAGCCCCAGCATTTT
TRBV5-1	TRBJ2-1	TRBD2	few	CASSPAGTSGRDLYNEQFF	TGCGCCAGCAGCCCCGCTGGGACTAGCGGGAGGGATTTGTACAATGAGCAGTTCTTC
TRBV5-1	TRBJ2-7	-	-	CASSLGDFRGYEQYF	TGCGCCAGCAGCTTGGGAGACTTCAGGGGTTACGAGCAGTACTTC
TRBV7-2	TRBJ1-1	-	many	CATNAGTTLLKVDAFF	TGTGCCACCAACGCGGGAACTACCCTCTTGAAGGTAGACGCTTTCTTT
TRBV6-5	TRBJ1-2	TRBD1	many	CASSYSGQGVRGYTF	TGTGCCAGCAGTTACTCCGGACAGGGTGTGCGTGGCTACACCTTC
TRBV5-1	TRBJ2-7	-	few	CASSLGDPNDEQYF	TGCGCCAGCAGCTTGGGAGACCCGAATGACGAGCAGTACTTC
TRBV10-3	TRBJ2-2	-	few	CAIGGNTGELFF	TGTGCCATTGGGGGAAACACCGGGGAGCTGTTTTTT
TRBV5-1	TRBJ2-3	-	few	CASSLRSAHTDTQYF	TGCGCCAGCAGCTTGCGGTCAGCCCACACAGATACGCAGTATTTT
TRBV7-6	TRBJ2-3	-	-	CAYNRARTDTQYF	TGTGCCTATAACAGGGCGAGGACAGATACGCAGTATTTT
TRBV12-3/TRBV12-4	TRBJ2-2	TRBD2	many	CASSELAGYTGELFF	TGTGCCAGCAGCGAGCTAGCGGGATACACCGGGGAGCTGTTTTTT
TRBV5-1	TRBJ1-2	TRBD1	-	CASSLRDRGHYGYTF	TGCGCCAGCAGCTTGAGGGACAGGGGGCACTATGGCTACACCTTC
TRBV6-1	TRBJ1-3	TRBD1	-	CASSPLRQGGISTIYF	TGTGCCAGCAGCCCCCTGCGACAGGGTGGGATAAGCACCATATATTTT
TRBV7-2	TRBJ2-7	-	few	CASSLVTGWGAPEQYF	TGTGCCAGCAGCTTAGTGACGGGCTGGGGGGCGCCTGAGCAGTACTTC
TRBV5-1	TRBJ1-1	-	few	CASSLEGRFMNTEAFF	TGCGCCAGCAGCTTGGAGGGACGGTTCATGAACACTGAAGCTTTCTTT
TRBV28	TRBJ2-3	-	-	CASSRGDSTDTQYF	TGTGCCAGCAGTCGAGGAGACAGCACAGATACGCAGTATTTT
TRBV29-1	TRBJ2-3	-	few	CSVAVRLTDTQYF	TGCAGCGTTGCCGTGCGTTTAACAGATACGCAGTATTTT
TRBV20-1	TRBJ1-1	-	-	CSATWMGNTEAFF	TGCAGTGCCACTTGGATGGGGAACACTGAAGCTTTCTTT
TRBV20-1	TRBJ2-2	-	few	CSAERLEAGGELFF	TGCAGTGCCGAGCGGCTAGAGGCGGGGGGGGAGCTGTTTTTT
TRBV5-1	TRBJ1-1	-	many	CASSYGLMNTEAFF	TGCGCCAGCAGCTATGGACTGATGAACACTGAAGCTTTCTTT
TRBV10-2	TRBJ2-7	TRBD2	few	CATLAGPFYEQYF	TGCGCCACCCTAGCGGGACCGTTCTACGAGCAGTACTTC
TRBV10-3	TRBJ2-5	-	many	CATRHEGRETQYF	TGTGCCACCCGCCACGAGGGACGAGAGACCCAGTACTTC
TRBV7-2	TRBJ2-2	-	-	CASSFQVGNTGELFF	TGTGCCAGCAGCTTCCAAGTGGGGAACACCGGGGAGCTGTTTTTT
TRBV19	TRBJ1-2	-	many	CASSRPGINYGYTF	TGTGCCAGTAGTAGGCCAGGGATTAACTATGGCTACACCTTC
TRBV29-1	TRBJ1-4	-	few	CSVRTGGLREKLFF	TGCAGCGTACGGACGGGCGGTTTAAGAGAAAAACTGTTTTTT
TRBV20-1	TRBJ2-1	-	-	CSARLPRDASDEQFF	TGCAGTGCTAGACTCCCGCGGGACGCGAGCGATGAGCAGTTCTTC
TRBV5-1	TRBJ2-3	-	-	CASSLFGSRDTQYF	TGCGCCAGCAGCTTGTTTGGCTCCCGGGATACGCAGTATTTT
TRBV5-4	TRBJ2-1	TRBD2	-	CASSPGLADALTLYNEQFF	TGTGCCAGCAGTCCTGGACTAGCGGACGCATTAACCCTTTACAATGAGCAGTTCTTC
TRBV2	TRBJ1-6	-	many	CASSEQGVDSPLHF	TGTGCCAGCAGTGAACAGGGTGTCGATTCACCCCTCCACTTT
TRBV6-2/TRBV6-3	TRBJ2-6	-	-	CASSHPWGAVGANVLTF	TGTGCCAGCAGCCACCCATGGGGGGCTGTGGGGGCCAACGTCCTGACTTTC
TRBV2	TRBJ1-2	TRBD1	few	CASSELQGGLGYTF	TGTGCCAGCAGTGAGCTACAGGGGGGTTTGGGCTACACCTTC
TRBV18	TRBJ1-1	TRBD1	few	CASSLGQGGYTEAFF	TGTGCCAGCTCACTTGGACAGGGGGGGTACACTGAAGCTTTCTTT
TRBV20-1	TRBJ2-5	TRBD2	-	CSARGLARRLQETQYF	TGCAGTGCTAGAGGACTAGCGCGACGCCTTCAAGAGACCCAGTACTTC
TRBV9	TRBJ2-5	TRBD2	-	CASSVGSSGGDRETQYF	TGTGCCAGCAGCGTAGGGTCTAGCGGGGGCGACCGGGAGACCCAGTACTTC
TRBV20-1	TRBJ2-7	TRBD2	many	CSARRQGRGLRYEQYF	TGCAGTGCTAGAAGACAAGGTCGGGGACTAAGGTACGAGCAGTACTTC
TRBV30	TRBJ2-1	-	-	CAWTRVERKSYNEQFF	TGTGCCTGGACCCGGGTCGAGCGGAAATCCTACAATGAGCAGTTCTTC
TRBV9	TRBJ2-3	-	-	CASGPSALGDTQYF	TGTGCCAGCGGGCCTAGCGCCTTAGGAGATACGCAGTATTTT
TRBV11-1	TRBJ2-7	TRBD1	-	CASSFPGQGLGEQYF	TGTGCCAGCAGCTTCCCTGGACAGGGGCTAGGCGAGCAGTACTTC
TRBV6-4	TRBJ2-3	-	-	CASSDSVFGTQYF	TGTGCCAGCAGTGACTCCGTATTTGGGACGCAGTATTTT
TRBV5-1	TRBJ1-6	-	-	CASKGGDNSPLHF	TGCGCCAGCAAAGGTGGGGATAATTCACCCCTCCACTTT
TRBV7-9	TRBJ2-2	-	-	CASSFTQFGNTGELFF	TGTGCCAGCAGCTTTACCCAGTTCGGGAACACCGGGGAGCTGTTTTTT
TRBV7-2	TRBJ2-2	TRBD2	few	CASSPMGLAGGTGELFF	TGTGCCAGCAGCCCGATGGGACTAGCGGGAGGTACAGGGGAGCTGTTTTTT
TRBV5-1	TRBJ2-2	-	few	CASSPGHMATGELFF	TGCGCCAGCAGCCCGGGACACATGGCCACCGGGGAGCTGTTTTTT